This T cell receptor beta chain was recovered during a study of cytomegalovirus exposure and HLA in healthy donors. Study-wide background: Roughly 170 million T cells yielded 90 million to 130 million unique TCR beta sequences in earlier analysis. Study outcomes and limitations: Overall, approximately 150 TCR beta chains were annotated as cytomegalovirus-associated. Later analysis associated a missense DCLRE1C variant with TCR beta V- and J-gene trimming.

Comment on this clone: What it binds is not known.

The study ran its PCR with 60 Vbeta and 13 Jbeta primers. Sequencing used immunoSEQ multiplex PCR; TCRdb keeps in-frame clones, though not all of them. The sample contains 150,000 or so clones, under 85% of which appear only once. Sequencing was done on a sample of PBMCs. This clonotype originated in a young man in good health and CMV-seronegative.

CDR3 sequence reads: CASSQDGGGLETQYF. In DNA, the CDR3 is TGTGCCAGCAGCCAAGACGGCGGTGGGTTGGAGACCCAGTACTTC. The chain has TRBV4-2 and TRBJ2-5; no definite D call. Germline CDR1 reads LGHNA; CDR2 reads YNFKEQ. The CDR3 consists of 15 residues. Trimming shortened V by 0 bases and J by 5 bases, and 13 bases separated the two germline ends.